This TCR beta chain was identified in a study of memory CD8 T cells in hepatitis C reinfection. Only in-frame clones appear in the TCRdb table, and some are missing; sequencing was by immunoSEQ multiplex PCR. The table lists around 47,000 clones, 70% to 90% of them singletons. Germline V lookup: CDR1 MGHDK, CDR2 SYGVNS. The length of the CDR3 is 13 residues. V was trimmed by 5 bases and J by 4 bases, leaving 11 bases between them. As for time point: peak reinfection, 3 to 8 weeks after reinfection detection. The sorted cells went straight to TCR sequencing with no prior in vitro expansion. The chain carries TRBV25-1 and TRBJ2-5; D is undetermined. Sample: naive CD8+ T cells sorted from blood. The receptor was isolated from a man between 18 and 29 years old with hepatitis C virus infection. The CDR3 protein is CASSPIGLETQYF. DNA for the CDR3: TGTGCCAGCAGTCCGATCGGTTTAGAGACCCAGTACTTC.